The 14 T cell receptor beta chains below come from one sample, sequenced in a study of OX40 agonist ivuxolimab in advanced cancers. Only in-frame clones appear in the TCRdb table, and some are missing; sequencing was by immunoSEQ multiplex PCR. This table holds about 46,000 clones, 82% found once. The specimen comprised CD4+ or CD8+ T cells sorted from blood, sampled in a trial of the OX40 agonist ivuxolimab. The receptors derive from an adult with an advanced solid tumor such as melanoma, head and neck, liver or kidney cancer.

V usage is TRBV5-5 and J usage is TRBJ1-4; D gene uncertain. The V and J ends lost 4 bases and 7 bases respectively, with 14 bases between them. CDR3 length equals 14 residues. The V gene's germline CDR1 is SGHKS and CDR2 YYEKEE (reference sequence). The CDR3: CASSPRREGEKLFF. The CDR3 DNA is TGTGCCAGCAGCCCCCGTCGGGAGGGTGAAAAACTGTTTTTT.

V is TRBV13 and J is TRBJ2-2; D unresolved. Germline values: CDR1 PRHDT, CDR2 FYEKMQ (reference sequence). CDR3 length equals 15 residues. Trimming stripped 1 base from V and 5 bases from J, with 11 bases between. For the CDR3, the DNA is TGTGCCAGCAGCTTAGAAGCCGGTGGAACCGGGGAGCTGTTTTTT. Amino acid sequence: CASSLEAGGTGELFF.

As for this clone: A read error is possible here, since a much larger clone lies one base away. The CDR3 DNA reads TGCGCCAGCAGCCTGACAGGGGGCAACACTGAAGCTTTCTTT. It yields the protein CASSLTGGNTEAFF. The chain has TRBV4-3 and TRBJ1-1; 10 bases align to TRBD1. With 4 bases clipped from V and 2 bases from J, the junction kept 1 base outside the gene matches. This CDR3 is built from 14 residues. Looked up from germline, CDR1 is LGHNA and CDR2 is YSLEER.

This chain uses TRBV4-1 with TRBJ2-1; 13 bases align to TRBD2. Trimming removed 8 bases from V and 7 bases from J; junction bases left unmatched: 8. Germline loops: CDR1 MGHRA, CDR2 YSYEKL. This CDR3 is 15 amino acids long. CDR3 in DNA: TGCGCCAGCGCTACTAGCGGGGGGGCCCTGAATGAGCAGTTCTTC. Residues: CASATSGGALNEQFF.

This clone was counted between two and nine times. CDR3 in DNA: TGTGCCAGCAGTGAACGGCCCAAGGGTGGTGAGGATGGCTACACCTTC. It codes for CASSERPKGGEDGYTF. The chain uses TRBV6-1 and TRBJ1-2; D uncertain. The CDR3 sequence is 16 residues long. Germline V gives CDR1 MNHNS, CDR2 SASEGT. The V end lost 2 bases, the J end lost 6 bases, and 19 bases lay between the germline ends.

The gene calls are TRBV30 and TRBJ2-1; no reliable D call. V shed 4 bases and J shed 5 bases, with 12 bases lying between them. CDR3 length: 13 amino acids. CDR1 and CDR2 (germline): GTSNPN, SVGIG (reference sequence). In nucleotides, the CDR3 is TGTGCCTGGATTAGGACCAGTAACAATGAGCAGTTCTTC. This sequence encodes CAWIRTSNNEQFF.

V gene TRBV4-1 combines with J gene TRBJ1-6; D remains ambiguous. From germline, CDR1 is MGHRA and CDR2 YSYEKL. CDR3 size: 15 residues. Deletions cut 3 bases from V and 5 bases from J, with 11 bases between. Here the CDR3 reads CASSQGTRDNSPLHF. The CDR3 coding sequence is TGCGCCAGCAGCCAGGGTACCCGAGATAATTCACCCCTCCACTTT.

CDR3 residues: CASSGGFSGANVLTF. CDR3 coding DNA: TGTGCCAGCAGTGGGGGGTTTTCTGGGGCCAACGTCCTGACTTTC. The rearrangement joins TRBV6-1 to TRBJ2-6; D is perhaps TRBD1 or TRBD2 (5 bases each). CDR1 and CDR2 (germline): MNHNS, SASEGT. The CDR3 is 15 residues long. V lost 4 bases to trimming and J lost 1 base, with 8 bases between them.

The CDR3 spells CASSYDRSYEQYF. DNA for the CDR3: TGTGCCAGCAGCTACGACAGGTCCTACGAGCAGTACTTC. The rearrangement joins TRBV5-4 to TRBJ2-7; TRBD1 is a possible D gene (6 bases). The germline gives CDR1 SGHNT, CDR2 YYREEE (reference sequence). V was cut by 3 bases and J by 1 base, with 8 bases left in between. The length of the CDR3 is 13 residues.

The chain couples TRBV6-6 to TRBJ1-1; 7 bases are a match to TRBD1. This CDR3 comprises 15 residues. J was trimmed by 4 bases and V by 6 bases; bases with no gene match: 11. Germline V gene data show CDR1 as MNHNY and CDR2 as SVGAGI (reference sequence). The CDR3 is CASRRQGKGGTEAFF. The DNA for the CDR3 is TGTGCCAGCAGACGACAGGGAAAGGGAGGCACTGAAGCTTTCTTT.

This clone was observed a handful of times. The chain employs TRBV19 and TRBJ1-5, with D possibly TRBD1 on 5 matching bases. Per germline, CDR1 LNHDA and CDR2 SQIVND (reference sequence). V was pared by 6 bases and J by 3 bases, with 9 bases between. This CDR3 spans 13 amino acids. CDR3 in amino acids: CASRGEANQPQHF. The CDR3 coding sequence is TGTGCCAGTAGGGGGGAGGCCAATCAGCCCCAGCATTTT.

CDR3 sequence: CATSRGARATNEKLFF. The DNA for the CDR3 is TGTGCCACCAGCAGAGGGGCCAGGGCCACTAATGAAAAACTGTTTTTT. The rearrangement joins TRBV15 to TRBJ1-4; perhaps TRBD1 as D (5 bases). Trimming left V 1 base short and J 2 bases short, with 11 bases between. Germline-derived CDR1 and CDR2 are LNHNV and YYDKDF (reference sequence). The CDR3 covers 16 residues.

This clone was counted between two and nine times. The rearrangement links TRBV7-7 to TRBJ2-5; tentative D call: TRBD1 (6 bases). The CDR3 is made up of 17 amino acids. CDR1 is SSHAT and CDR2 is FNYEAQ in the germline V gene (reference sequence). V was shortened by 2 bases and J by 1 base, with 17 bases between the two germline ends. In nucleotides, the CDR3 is TGTGCCAGCAGCTTAACCCTGCCAGGGGCCGGCCAAGAGACCCAGTACTTC. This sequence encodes CASSLTLPGAGQETQYF.

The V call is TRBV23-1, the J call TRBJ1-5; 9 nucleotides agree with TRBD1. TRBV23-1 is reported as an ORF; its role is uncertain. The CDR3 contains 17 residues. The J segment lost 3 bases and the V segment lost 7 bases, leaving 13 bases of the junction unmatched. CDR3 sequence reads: CASTYMGGQGDNQPQHF. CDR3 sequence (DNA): TGCGCCAGCACTTATATGGGGGGACAGGGCGACAATCAGCCCCAGCATTTT.